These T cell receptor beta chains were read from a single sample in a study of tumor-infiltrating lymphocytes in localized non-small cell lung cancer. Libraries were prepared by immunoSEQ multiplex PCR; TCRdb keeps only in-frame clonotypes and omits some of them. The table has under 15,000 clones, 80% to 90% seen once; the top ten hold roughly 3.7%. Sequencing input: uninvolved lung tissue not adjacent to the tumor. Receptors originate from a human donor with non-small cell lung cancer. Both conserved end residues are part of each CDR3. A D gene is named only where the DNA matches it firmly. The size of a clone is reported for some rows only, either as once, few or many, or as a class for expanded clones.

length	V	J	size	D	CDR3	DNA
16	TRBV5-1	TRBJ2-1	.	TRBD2	CASSEGTSGTYNEQFF	TGCGCCAGCAGCGAGGGGACTAGCGGGACATACAATGAGCAGTTCTTC
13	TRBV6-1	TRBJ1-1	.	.	CASSESSRSEAFF	TGTGCCAGCAGTGAAAGTTCCCGGTCTGAAGCTTTCTTT
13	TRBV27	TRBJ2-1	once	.	CASTSMVGNEQFF	TGTGCCAGCACCTCCATGGTAGGGAATGAGCAGTTCTTC
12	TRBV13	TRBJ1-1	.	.	CASSLSGPVAFF	TGTGCCAGCAGCTTATCCGGGCCCGTCGCTTTCTTT
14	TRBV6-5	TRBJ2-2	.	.	CASKKVGARGELFF	TGTGCCAGCAAGAAAGTGGGGGCCCGCGGGGAGCTGTTTTTT
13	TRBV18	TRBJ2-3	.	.	CASSPRGEDTQYF	TGTGCCAGCTCACCCCGCGGGGAGGATACGCAGTATTTT
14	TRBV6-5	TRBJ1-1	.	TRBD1	CASSWTGKNTEAFF	TGTGCCAGCAGCTGGACAGGGAAGAACACTGAAGCTTTCTTT
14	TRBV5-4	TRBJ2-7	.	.	CASSLAGRAHEQYF	TGTGCCAGCAGCTTGGCCGGGCGGGCCCACGAGCAGTACTTC
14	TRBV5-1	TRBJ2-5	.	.	CASSNLRPPETQYF	TGCGCCAGCAGCAATCTTAGGCCCCCGGAGACCCAGTACTTC
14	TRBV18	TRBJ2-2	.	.	CASSNGQYTGELFF	TGTGCCAGCTCCAACGGACAGTACACCGGGGAGCTGTTTTTT
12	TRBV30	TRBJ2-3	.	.	CAWSGWNRTQYF	TGTGCCTGGAGTGGGTGGAACAGGACGCAGTATTTT
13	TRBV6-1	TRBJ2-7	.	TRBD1	CASSEQGVSEQYF	TGTGCCAGCAGTGAACAGGGGGTCTCCGAGCAGTACTTC
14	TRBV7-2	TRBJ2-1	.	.	CASSLNYEGHEQFF	TGTGCCAGCAGCTTAAACTACGAAGGACATGAGCAGTTCTTC